The 28 T cell receptor beta chains listed next were all sequenced from one sample in a study of blood T cell repertoires in COVID-19. The data were produced by immunoSEQ multiplex PCR, yet TCRdb's version contains in-frame clones alone and is incomplete. In the table there are 200,000 to 300,000 clones, 75% to 90% of which are singletons. The sample consisted of peripheral blood. All receptors come from a man under 40 with active or convalescent COVID-19.

The DNA of the CDR3 is TGTGCCAGTAGTATTGGCGGGGTGGACACCGGGGAGCTGTTTTTT. Residues: CASSIGGVDTGELFF. V usage is TRBV19 and J usage is TRBJ2-2, with D tentatively TRBD2 (6 bases). CDR3 size: 15 residues. Trimming shortened V by 3 bases and J by 3 bases, and 11 bases separated the two germline ends. Per the germline V gene, CDR1 is LNHDA and CDR2 is SQIVND (reference sequence).

This chain links TRBV5-8 with TRBJ2-3; 7 positions match TRBD2. The CDR3 covers 15 residues. Germline loops: CDR1 SGHTS, CDR2 YDEGEE. J lost 6 bases, V lost 4 bases, and 11 bases had no gene match. CDR3 protein: CASSLQSRSGDTQYF. CDR3 sequence (DNA): TGTGCCAGCAGCCTCCAATCTCGTAGCGGGGATACGCAGTATTTT.

The chain combines TRBV7-2 with TRBJ1-5; TRBD1 aligns across 9 bases. Trimming cost V 2 bases and J 2 bases; bases outside gene matches: 10. This CDR3 is built from 18 residues. CDR1 is SGHTA, CDR2 FQGNSA, per germline. CDR3 in DNA: TGTGCCAGCAGCTTATCCGGTACAGGGGGCGAAGGCAATCAGCCCCAGCATTTT. Protein: CASSLSGTGGEGNQPQHF.

The J gene is TRBJ2-5, the V gene TRBV9; 9 bases line up with TRBD2. V lost 0 bases, J lost 1 base, and 4 bases stayed unmatched. Germline V gene sequence: CDR1 SGDLS, CDR2 YYNGEE. The CDR3 totals 16 residues. CDR3 DNA: TGTGCCAGCAGCGTAGGGGAGCGGGGGGTCCAAGAGACCCAGTACTTC. Translation: CASSVGERGVQETQYF.

This clone has only a few counts. The chain employs TRBV6-2 or TRBV6-3 and TRBJ2-7, with D perhaps TRBD2 (5 bases). From germline, CDR1 is MNHEY and CDR2 SVGEGT. This CDR3 spans 14 amino acids. The V end lost 0 bases, the J end lost 4 bases, and 10 bases lay between the germline ends. Here the CDR3 DNA reads TGTGCCAGCAGTTACTCGGGGTGGACTTACGAGCAGTACTTC. This encodes CASSYSGWTYEQYF.

This clone was picked up a small number of times. The chain has TRBV6-1 and TRBJ1-4; TRBD1 is a possible D gene (6 bases). The CDR3 sequence is 15 residues long. Germline assignment: CDR1 MNHNS and CDR2 SASEGT. Trimming removed 3 bases from V and 5 bases from J, with 13 bases in between. The CDR3 spells CASSDGGRGNEKLFF. The CDR3 region has the DNA TGTGCCAGCAGTGATGGCGGCAGGGGAAATGAAAAACTGTTTTTT.

CDR3 in DNA: TGTGCCAGCAGTGCCCCAAACAAGGGGGCGGATAATTCACCCCTCCACTTT. Translating gives CASSAPNKGADNSPLHF. The chain employs TRBV6-1 and TRBJ1-6, with TRBD1 identical over 7 bases. The CDR3 has 17 residues. With V trimmed by 4 bases and J by 5 bases, 11 bases remained unmatched. Germline CDR1 MNHNS, CDR2 SASEGT.

The chain couples TRBV6-5 to TRBJ1-4, with 12 bases that match TRBD1. CDR1 and CDR2 (germline): MNHEY, SVGAGI. Losses at the gene ends were 8 bases for V and 7 bases for J; bases not matched to a gene: 5. This CDR3 spans 14 amino acids. The CDR3 sequence: CASRWGQGAEKLFF. DNA for the CDR3: TGTGCCAGCCGTTGGGGACAGGGGGCTGAAAAACTGTTTTTT.

The chain employs TRBV4-3 and TRBJ1-1; D possibly corresponds to TRBD1 (5 bases). V was cut by 4 bases and J by 6 bases, with 24 bases left in between. The CDR3 extends over 17 amino acids. Germline V lookup: CDR1 LGHNA, CDR2 YSLEER. The CDR3 sequence: CASSPPRGSIDSAEAFF. CDR3 sequence (DNA): TGCGCCAGCAGCCCCCCTAGGGGTTCGATCGATTCGGCTGAAGCTTTCTTT.

This chain uses TRBV5-1 with TRBJ1-2, with 11 bases fitting TRBD1. Germline lookup yields CDR1 SGHRS and CDR2 YFSETQ. With V trimmed by 6 bases and J by 6 bases, 7 bases remained unmatched. CDR3 length equals 14 residues. The CDR3 sequence: CASKPGQGDNGYTF. In DNA, the CDR3 is TGCGCCAGCAAACCGGGACAGGGGGATAATGGCTACACCTTC. The whole variable domain, remainder taken from reference TRBV5-1 and TRBJ1-2, is KAGVTQTPRYLIKTRGQQVTLSCSPISGHRSVSWYQQTPGQGLQFLFEYFSETQRNKGNFPGRFSGRQFSNSRSEMNVSTLELGDSALYLCASKPGQGDNGYTFGSGTRLTVV.

V is TRBV4-3 and J is TRBJ1-1; tentative D call: TRBD1 (5 bases). CDR3 length: 18 residues. Trimming removed 0 bases from V and 1 base from J, with 18 bases in between. Germline V gene sequence: CDR1 LGHNA, CDR2 YSLEER. DNA for the CDR3: TGCGCCAGCAGCCAAGATGGCGGCACGACAGCCTGGAACACTGAAGCTTTCTTT. Protein sequence: CASSQDGGTTAWNTEAFF.

This clone was recorded once. The chain couples TRBV7-2 to TRBJ2-1; TRBD1 is a possible D gene (6 bases). The CDR3 consists of 16 residues. V was pared by 5 bases and J by 6 bases, with 20 bases between. The V gene's germline CDR1 is SGHTA and CDR2 FQGNSA. In DNA form, the CDR3 reads TGTGCCAGCAGCCCAGACCATGGGGCAGGGGTCAATGAGCAGTTCTTC. This codes for CASSPDHGAGVNEQFF.

V and J are TRBV18 and TRBJ1-4; maybe TRBD1 (5 bases). CDR1 is KGHSH, CDR2 LQKENI, per germline. CDR3 length equals 12 residues. V was shortened by 1 base and J by 17 bases, with 14 bases between the two germline ends. The DNA for the CDR3 is TGTGCCAGCTCACCACTCGGTCAGGGTAGTTTTTTT. Protein: CASSPLGQGSFF.

This clone appeared a few times. The V and J genes are TRBV7-8 and TRBJ2-7; 9 bases are a match to TRBD2. The V segment lost 2 bases and the J segment 1 base; nucleotides outside the gene matches: 9. Germline CDR1 SGHVS, CDR2 FQNEAQ. This CDR3 comprises 17 residues. CDR3 protein: CASSLSTAGGVSYEQYF. The CDR3 bases are TGTGCCAGCAGCTTATCGACAGCGGGGGGAGTATCCTACGAGCAGTACTTC.

This chain joins TRBV3-1 (or the pseudogene TRBV3-2) and TRBJ1-3; D not certain. The germline V and J ends were trimmed by 0 bases and 7 bases, with 7 bases remaining between them. The V gene's germline CDR1 is LGHDT and CDR2 YNNKEL (reference sequence). The CDR3 runs to 13 residues. As DNA, the CDR3 is TGTGCCAGCAGCCAAGAACTCGGGAACACCATATATTTT. The encoded protein is CASSQELGNTIYF.

The chain recombines TRBV14 with TRBJ2-5; 10 nucleotides agree with TRBD2. This CDR3 has 13 residues. Germline loops: CDR1 SGHDN, CDR2 FVKESK. Trimming removed 6 bases from V and 4 bases from J; junction bases left unmatched: 2. The CDR3 sequence is CASRLAGLETQYF. CDR3 sequence (DNA): TGTGCCAGCAGACTAGCGGGGTTAGAGACCCAGTACTTC.

The chain recombines TRBV20-1 with TRBJ2-1; 12 bases fit TRBD2. Germline V lookup: CDR1 DFQATT, CDR2 SNEGSKA (reference sequence). There are 15 residues in the CDR3. V lost 3 bases and J lost 7; bases outside the gene matches: 7. CDR3 DNA: TGCAGTGCTAGTACCGGACTAGCGGGGTTGAATGAGCAGTTCTTC. It specifies CSASTGLAGLNEQFF.

This clone came up once. V and J are TRBV5-4 and TRBJ2-7, with TRBD1 matching 7 bases. CDR1 SGHNT and CDR2 YYREEE come from the germline V gene (reference sequence). This CDR3 comprises 14 residues. V lost 5 bases to trimming and J lost 2 bases; unmatched junction nucleotides: 7. DNA of the CDR3: TGTGCCAGCAGTCAGCCGGGACAGCCCTACGAGCAGTACTTC. Residues: CASSQPGQPYEQYF.

This chain uses TRBV27 with TRBJ2-5; D is unclear. V was trimmed by 5 bases and J by 1 base, leaving 8 bases between them. This CDR3 is built from 13 residues. Looked up from germline, CDR1 is MNHEY and CDR2 is SMNVEV (reference sequence). The CDR3 DNA reads TGTGCCAGCAGTCCGGTAGTCCAAGAGACCCAGTACTTC. The encoded protein is CASSPVVQETQYF.

The chain carries TRBV6-5 and TRBJ1-2, with D unclear. Trimming left V 5 bases short and J 0 bases short, with 10 bases between. Germline V gene sequence: CDR1 MNHEY, CDR2 SVGAGI. This CDR3 has 14 amino acids. CDR3: CASSSSGANYGYTF. DNA for the CDR3: TGTGCCAGCAGTAGTAGTGGAGCTAACTATGGCTACACCTTC.

V gene TRBV12-5 combines with J gene TRBJ1-5; tentatively, D is TRBD1 (5 bases). Trimming took 1 base from V and 6 from J, leaving 7 bases between them. There are 13 residues in the CDR3. Germline V CDR1 and CDR2: LGHNT, FRNRAP. The CDR3 reads CASGLGTGQPQHF. The DNA of the CDR3 is TGTGCTAGTGGTTTGGGAACAGGTCAGCCCCAGCATTTT.

The chain couples TRBV19 to TRBJ2-1; TRBD2 agrees at 8 bases. V was pared by 5 bases and J by 2 bases, with 8 bases of the junction left unmatched. The CDR3 spans 16 residues. Germline CDR1 and CDR2: LNHDA and SQIVND (reference sequence). The DNA for the CDR3 is TGTGCCAGTAGTCCTCGGACTAGCACTCCCTACAATGAGCAGTTCTTC. It specifies CASSPRTSTPYNEQFF. The complete variable domain, with remaining parts taken from reference TRBV19 and TRBJ2-1, reads DGGITQSPKYLFRKEGQNVTLSCEQNLNHDAMYWYRQDPGQGLRLIYYSQIVNDFQKGDIAEGYSVSREKKESFPLTVTSAQKNPTAFYLCASSPRTSTPYNEQFFGPGTRLTVL.

V and J are TRBV2 and TRBJ2-3; 10 nucleotides agree with TRBD2. This CDR3 is built from 15 residues. The germline gives CDR1 SNHLY, CDR2 FYNNEI. Unmatched junction bases numbered 8, after V lost 7 bases and J lost 4 bases. The CDR3 reads CASKTSGVVSDTQYF. In nucleotides, the CDR3 is TGTGCCAGCAAAACTAGCGGGGTAGTGTCAGATACGCAGTATTTT.

V gene TRBV27 combines with J gene TRBJ2-7; 9 bases line up with TRBD1. J was trimmed by 5 bases and V by 7 bases; bases with no gene match: 9. CDR1 is MNHEY and CDR2 is SMNVEV in the germline V gene (reference sequence). This CDR3 region has 14 residues. The CDR3 bases are TGTGCCAGCAACAACAGGGGGCTAGATGACGAGCAGTACTTC. Translation: CASNNRGLDDEQYF.

The V gene is TRBV30, the J gene TRBJ1-2; D remains unclear. This CDR3 is 15 amino acids long. V gave up 5 bases and J gave up 1 base, with 17 bases separating them. CDR1 and CDR2 (germline): GTSNPN, SVGIG (reference sequence). In nucleotides, the CDR3 is TGTGCCTGGGGTAACGCCGGTGCCGTTAACTATGGCTACACCTTC. Translated: CAWGNAGAVNYGYTF.

The rearrangement joins TRBV5-5 to TRBJ2-7, with a weak D call TRBD2 (5 bases). Per germline, CDR1 SGHKS and CDR2 YYEKEE (reference sequence). Trimming removed 2 bases at V and 2 bases at J, with 17 bases between. This CDR3 is 16 amino acids long. The CDR3 protein is CASSFGGPFATYEQYF. DNA of the CDR3: TGTGCCAGCAGCTTTGGAGGACCCTTTGCTACCTACGAGCAGTACTTC.

This clone was found a few times. This chain connects TRBV7-2 to TRBJ2-1; 8 bases fit TRBD2. CDR1 and CDR2 (germline): SGHTA, FQGNSA. CDR3 size: 15 residues. V lost 5 bases, J lost 5 bases, and 8 bases stayed unmatched. The CDR3 DNA sequence: TGTGCCAGCAGCCTAGGGACTAGGTCACACAATGAGCAGTTCTTC. Protein: CASSLGTRSHNEQFF.

This chain connects TRBV4-2 to TRBJ2-7; 9 nucleotides match TRBD1. The CDR3 extends over 16 amino acids. V dropped 1 base and J dropped 5; count of bases not matched to a gene: 9. Germline V lookup: CDR1 LGHNA, CDR2 YNFKEQ. CDR3 nucleotide sequence: TGTGCCAGCAGCCAAGGGGCGGGACAGGGCCCCCACGAGCAGTACTTC. It is translated as CASSQGAGQGPHEQYF.